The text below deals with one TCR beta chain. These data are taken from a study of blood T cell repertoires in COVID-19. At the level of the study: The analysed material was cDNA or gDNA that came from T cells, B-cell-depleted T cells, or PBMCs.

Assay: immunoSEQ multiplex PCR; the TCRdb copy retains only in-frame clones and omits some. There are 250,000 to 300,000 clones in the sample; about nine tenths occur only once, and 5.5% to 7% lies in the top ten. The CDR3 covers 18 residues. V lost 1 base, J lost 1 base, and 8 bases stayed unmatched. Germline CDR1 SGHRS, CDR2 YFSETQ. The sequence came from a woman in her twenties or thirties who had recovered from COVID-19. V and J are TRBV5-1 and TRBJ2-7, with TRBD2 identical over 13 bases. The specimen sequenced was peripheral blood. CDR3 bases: TGCGCCAGCAGCTTGCGGGAACTAGCGGGGGGGCTGTCCTACGAGCAGTACTTC. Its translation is CASSLRELAGGLSYEQYF.